This TCR beta chain comes out of a study of shared clonotypes between healthy human individuals. About the study: Plates per donor: three CD4 naive, three CD4 memory, two CD8 naive, one CD8 memory.

Points on this clone: The antigen is not known. This may stem from a read error, because a much larger clone lies one nucleotide away. This sample also contains other DNA sequences that code for the same CDR3.

The method was immunoSEQ multiplex PCR; TCRdb's version includes in-frame clones alone and lacks a portion of them. The sample includes some 980,000 clones, over 75% of them seen just once. The study, taken as a whole, reports: In several donors, about 5% of naive CD4 clonotypes appeared in common.

Germline V gene lookup returns CDR1 SGHTA and CDR2 FQGTGA. This CDR3 contains 13 residues. The V gene lost 2 bases and the J gene lost 1 base, with 5 bases spanning the gap. The study separated CD4+ cells into CD45RA+ naive and CD45RA-negative memory subsets. The sequence derives from a man aged 18 to 30 in good health. The V call is TRBV7-3, the J call TRBJ1-1; no clear D gene. Specimen: memory CD4+ T cells sorted from blood. The sample's subset: CD45RA-negative fraction. CDR3 sequence: CASSLRGNTEAFF. The CDR3 nucleotides are TGTGCCAGCAGCTTACGGGGGAACACTGAAGCTTTCTTT.